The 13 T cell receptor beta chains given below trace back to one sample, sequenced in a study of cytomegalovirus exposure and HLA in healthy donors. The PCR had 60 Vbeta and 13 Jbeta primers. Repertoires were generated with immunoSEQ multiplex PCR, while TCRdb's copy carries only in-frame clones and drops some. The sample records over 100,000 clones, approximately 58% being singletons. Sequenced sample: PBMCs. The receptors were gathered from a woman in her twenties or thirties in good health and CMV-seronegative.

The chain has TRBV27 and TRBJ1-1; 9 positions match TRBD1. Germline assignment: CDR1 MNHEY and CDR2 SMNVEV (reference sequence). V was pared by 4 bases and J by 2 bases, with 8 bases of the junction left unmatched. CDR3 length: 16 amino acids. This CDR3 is CASSWDRVGLNTEAFF. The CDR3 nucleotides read TGTGCCAGCAGTTGGGACAGGGTTGGCCTCAACACTGAAGCTTTCTTT.

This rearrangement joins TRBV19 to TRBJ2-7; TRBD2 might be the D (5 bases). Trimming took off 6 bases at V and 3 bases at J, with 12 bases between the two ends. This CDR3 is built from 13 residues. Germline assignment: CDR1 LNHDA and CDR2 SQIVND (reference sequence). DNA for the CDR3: TGTGCCAGTAGCATCCGGGAAGACTACGAGCAGTACTTC. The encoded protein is CASSIREDYEQYF.

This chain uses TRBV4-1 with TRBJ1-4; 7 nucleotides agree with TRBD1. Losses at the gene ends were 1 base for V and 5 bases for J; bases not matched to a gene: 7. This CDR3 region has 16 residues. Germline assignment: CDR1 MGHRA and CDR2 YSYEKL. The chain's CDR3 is CASSQVQNRGNEKLFF. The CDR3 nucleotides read TGCGCCAGCAGCCAAGTCCAGAACAGGGGAAATGAAAAACTGTTTTTT.

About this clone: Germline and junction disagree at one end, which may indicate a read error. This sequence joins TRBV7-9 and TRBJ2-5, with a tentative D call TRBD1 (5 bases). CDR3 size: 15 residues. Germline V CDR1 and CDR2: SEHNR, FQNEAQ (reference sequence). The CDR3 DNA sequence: TGTTCCAGCAGCTCGATTCTCAGGGTGGGAGAGACCCAGTACTTC. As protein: CSSSSILRVGETQYF.

The chain's CDR3 is CASSLGLVYEQYF. For the CDR3, the DNA is TGTGCCAGCAGCCTAGGACTAGTTTACGAGCAGTACTTC. V and J are TRBV5-4 and TRBJ2-7; 7 nucleotides agree with TRBD2. V shed 4 bases, J shed 4 bases, and the junction held 5 bases outside the gene matches. The germline V gene has CDR1 SGHNT and CDR2 YYREEE (reference sequence). The CDR3 runs to 13 residues.

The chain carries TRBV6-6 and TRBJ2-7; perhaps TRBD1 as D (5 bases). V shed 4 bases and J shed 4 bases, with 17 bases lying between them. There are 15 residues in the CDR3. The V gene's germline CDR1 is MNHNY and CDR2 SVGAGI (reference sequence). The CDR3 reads CASSLKTVPRYEQYF. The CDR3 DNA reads TGTGCCAGCAGTTTAAAGACAGTACCTCGATACGAGCAGTACTTC.

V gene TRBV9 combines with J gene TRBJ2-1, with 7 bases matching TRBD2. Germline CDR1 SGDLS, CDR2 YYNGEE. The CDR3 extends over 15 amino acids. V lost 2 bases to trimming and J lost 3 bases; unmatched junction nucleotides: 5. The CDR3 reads CASSVSGRDYNEQFF. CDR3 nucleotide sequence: TGTGCCAGCAGCGTTTCGGGGAGGGACTACAATGAGCAGTTCTTC.

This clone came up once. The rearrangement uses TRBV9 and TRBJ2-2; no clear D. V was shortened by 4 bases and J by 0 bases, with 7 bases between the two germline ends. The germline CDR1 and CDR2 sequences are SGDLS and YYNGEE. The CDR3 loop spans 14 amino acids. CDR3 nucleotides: TGTGCCAGCAGCCCCCAGACGAACACCGGGGAGCTGTTTTTT. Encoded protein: CASSPQTNTGELFF.

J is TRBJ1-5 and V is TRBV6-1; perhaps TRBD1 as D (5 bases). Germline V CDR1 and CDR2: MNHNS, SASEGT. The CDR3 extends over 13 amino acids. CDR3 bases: TGTGCTGGGGCCCCGGGAGGAGGTCAGCCCCAGCATTTT. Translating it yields CAGAPGGGQPQHF.

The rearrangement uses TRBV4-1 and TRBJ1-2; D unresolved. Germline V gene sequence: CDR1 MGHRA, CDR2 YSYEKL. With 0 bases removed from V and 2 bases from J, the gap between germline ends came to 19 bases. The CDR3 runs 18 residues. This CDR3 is CASSQDPFMGSPNYGYTF. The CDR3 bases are TGCGCCAGCAGCCAAGATCCTTTTATGGGCAGCCCCAACTATGGCTACACCTTC.

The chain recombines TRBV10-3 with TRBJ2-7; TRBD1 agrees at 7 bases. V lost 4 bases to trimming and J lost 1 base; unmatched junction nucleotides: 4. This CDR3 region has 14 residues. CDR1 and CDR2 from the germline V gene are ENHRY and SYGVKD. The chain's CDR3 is CAISVNRGSYEQYF. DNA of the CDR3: TGTGCCATCAGTGTAAACAGGGGTTCCTACGAGCAGTACTTC.

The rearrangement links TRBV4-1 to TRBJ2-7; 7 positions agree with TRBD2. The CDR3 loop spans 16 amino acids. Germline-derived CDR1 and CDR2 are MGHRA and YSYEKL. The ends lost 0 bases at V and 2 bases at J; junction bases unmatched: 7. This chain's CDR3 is CASSQEPGLAAYEQYF. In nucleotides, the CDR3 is TGCGCCAGCAGCCAAGAGCCTGGGCTAGCGGCCTACGAGCAGTACTTC.

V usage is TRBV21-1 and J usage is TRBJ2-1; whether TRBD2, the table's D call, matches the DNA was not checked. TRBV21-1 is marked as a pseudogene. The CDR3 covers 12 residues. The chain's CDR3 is CASSKWSNEQFF. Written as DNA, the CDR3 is TGTGCCAGCAGCAAATGGAGCAATGAGCAGTTCTTC.